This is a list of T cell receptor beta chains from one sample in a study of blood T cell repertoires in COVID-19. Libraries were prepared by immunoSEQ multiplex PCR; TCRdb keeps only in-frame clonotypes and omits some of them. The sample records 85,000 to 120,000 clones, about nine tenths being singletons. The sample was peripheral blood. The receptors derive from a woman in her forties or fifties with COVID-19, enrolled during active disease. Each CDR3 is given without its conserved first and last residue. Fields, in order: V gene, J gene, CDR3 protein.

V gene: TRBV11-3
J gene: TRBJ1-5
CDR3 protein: ASSLAGGNQPQH

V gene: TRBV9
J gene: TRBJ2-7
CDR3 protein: ASSVGDSPYEQY

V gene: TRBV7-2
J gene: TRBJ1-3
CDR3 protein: ASSQTGISGNTIY

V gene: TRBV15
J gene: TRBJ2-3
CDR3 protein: ATSTTGLGGDTQY

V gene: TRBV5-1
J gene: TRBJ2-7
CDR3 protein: ASSPGQGVDEQY

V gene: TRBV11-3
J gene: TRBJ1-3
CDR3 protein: ASSFLTAGSRRNTIY

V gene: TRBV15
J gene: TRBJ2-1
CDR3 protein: ATSRGHLAGGLDEQF

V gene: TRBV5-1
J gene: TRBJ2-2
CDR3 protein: ASSSNVRVGELF

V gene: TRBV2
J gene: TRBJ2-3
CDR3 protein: AAPGQGDTDTQY

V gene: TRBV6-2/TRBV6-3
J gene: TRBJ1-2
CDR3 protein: ASSYTNIQGIYGYT

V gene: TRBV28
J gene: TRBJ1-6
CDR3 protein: ASSSTGWNSPLH

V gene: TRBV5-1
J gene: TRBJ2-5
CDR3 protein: ASRIDGSEETQY

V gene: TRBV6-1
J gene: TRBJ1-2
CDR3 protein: ASSDRTGLGYGYT

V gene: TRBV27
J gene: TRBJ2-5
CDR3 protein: ASSLQWTTVRETQY

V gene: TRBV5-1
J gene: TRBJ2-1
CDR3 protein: ASSNRGSYNEQF

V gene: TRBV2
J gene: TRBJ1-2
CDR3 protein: ASSVGGTKDGYT

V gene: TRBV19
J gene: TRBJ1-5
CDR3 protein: ASRVGQWHQPQH

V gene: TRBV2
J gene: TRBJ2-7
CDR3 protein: ASSEGTLYEQY

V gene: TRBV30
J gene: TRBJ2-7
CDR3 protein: AWSAVEQGVHEQY

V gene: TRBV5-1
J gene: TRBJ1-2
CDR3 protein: ASSSHLGTGSGYT

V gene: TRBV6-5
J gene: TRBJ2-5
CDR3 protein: ASSYGQGETQY

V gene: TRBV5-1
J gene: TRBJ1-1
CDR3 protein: ASSTNRDTEAF

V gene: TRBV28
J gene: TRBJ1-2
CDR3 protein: ASSFAGQGANGYT

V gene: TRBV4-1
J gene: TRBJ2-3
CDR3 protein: ASSQDWGLRTDTQY

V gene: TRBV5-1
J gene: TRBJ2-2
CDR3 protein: ASSSRPIMNTGELF

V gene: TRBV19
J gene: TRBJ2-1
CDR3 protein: ASSPRQGTVHEQF